This is a list of T cell receptor beta chains from one sample in a study of vaccination effects on CD4 cells after COVID-19. Profiling relied on immunoSEQ multiplex PCR, and the TCRdb table lists in-frame clones only, not all of them. Here the sample spans approximately 65,000 clones, 74% being singletons. These receptors have no known antigen. This specimen consisted of CD4+ T cells from PBMCs cultured with HCoV-229E spike peptides, obtained after COVID-19 vaccination. The receptor set was obtained from a human donor who received a COVID-19 vaccine. The CDR3 runs from the conserved cysteine through the conserved F or W. The D gene is left open where the match is weak. Expanded clones are given a class, and other clones once, few, many or no size at all.

d_call	clone_size	v_call	j_call	cdr3_aa	cdr3_nt
TRBD1	-	TRBV10-3	TRBJ2-2	CATWVGQGNTGELFF	TGTGCCACCTGGGTCGGACAGGGGAACACCGGGGAGCTGTTTTTT
-	few	TRBV6-1	TRBJ1-5	CASSEGPGRIGNQPQHF	TGTGCCAGCAGTGAAGGACCCGGGAGAATAGGCAATCAGCCCCAGCATTTT
TRBD1	-	TRBV6-5	TRBJ2-5	CASSTPQGARETQYF	TGTGCCAGCAGTACCCCACAGGGGGCACGGGAGACCCAGTACTTC
TRBD1	few	TRBV7-2	TRBJ1-2	CASSPHSTGLSGYTF	TGTGCCAGCAGCCCCCACTCGACAGGGCTGAGTGGCTACACCTTC
TRBD1	few	TRBV9	TRBJ2-5	CASSVEQGAKTQYF	TGTGCCAGCAGCGTAGAACAGGGGGCAAAGACCCAGTACTTC
TRBD1	-	TRBV5-8	TRBJ1-3	CASSFRGPGNTIYF	TGTGCCAGCAGCTTTAGGGGGCCTGGAAACACCATATATTTT
-	-	TRBV5-1	TRBJ2-5	CASSLVGNRVPETQYF	TGCGCCAGCAGCTTGGTGGGCAACAGAGTACCCGAGACCCAGTACTTC
-	-	TRBV6-5	TRBJ2-5	CASRLSAQETQYF	TGTGCCAGCAGGCTTTCAGCACAAGAGACCCAGTACTTC
-	few	TRBV5-6	TRBJ1-2	CASSLWAGWGSDGYTF	TGTGCCAGCAGCTTGTGGGCAGGGTGGGGGTCAGATGGCTACACCTTC
TRBD1	-	TRBV2	TRBJ2-3	CASIEDRGADTQYF	TGTGCCAGCATTGAAGACAGGGGAGCAGATACGCAGTATTTT
-	-	TRBV4-2	TRBJ2-3	CASSRSKAADTQYF	TGTGCCAGCAGCCGCTCGAAAGCCGCAGATACGCAGTATTTT
-	-	TRBV14	TRBJ2-2	CASSQALGLTNTGELFF	TGTGCCAGCAGCCAAGCCTTGGGCTTAACGAACACCGGGGAGCTGTTTTTT
-	-	TRBV3-1/TRBV3-2	TRBJ2-2	CASSPSRIANTGELFF	TGTGCCAGCAGCCCGTCCAGGATCGCGAACACCGGGGAGCTGTTTTTT
-	-	TRBV30	TRBJ1-2	CAWSSQRIGGYTF	TGTGCCTGGAGTTCGCAGAGAATCGGTGGCTACACCTTC
-	-	TRBV6-2/TRBV6-3	TRBJ2-5	CASSPYIRQMQETQYF	TGTGCCAGCAGTCCCTACATTCGACAAATGCAAGAGACCCAGTACTTC
-	-	TRBV24-1	TRBJ2-1	CATSAPGEGGNNEQFF	TGTGCCACCAGTGCCCCAGGGGAGGGAGGCAACAATGAGCAGTTCTTC
-	-	TRBV27	TRBJ2-3	CASSYRGTTDTQYF	TGTGCCAGCAGTTACAGAGGGACCACAGATACGCAGTATTTT
TRBD2	few	TRBV7-2	TRBJ2-2	CASSLRGGTMGTGELFF	TGTGCCAGCAGCTTGCGGGGTGGGACTATGGGGACCGGGGAGCTGTTTTTT